This T cell receptor beta chain is from a study of blood T cell repertoires in COVID-19. Study-wide context: COVID-19 samples, acute and convalescent, were from the United States, Italy and Spain. The cDNA or gDNA used as material had been derived from T cells, B-cell-depleted T cells, or PBMCs.

CDR3 length equals 15 residues. CDR1 is SGDLS and CDR2 is YYNGEE in the germline V gene. V dropped 1 base and J dropped 5 bases, with 15 bases sitting between them. Authors' methods: How many nucleated cells were present was estimated from reference gene primer amplification. Clones were sequenced by immunoSEQ multiplex PCR, and TCRdb holds only the in-frame ones, with some missing. That table supplies the V and J calls and clone size; D and trimming were determined from the DNA. The repertoire holds about 310,000 clones, with 70% to 90% as singletons. Material for sequencing was peripheral blood. The chain combines TRBV9 with TRBJ2-5; D not certain. This clonotype was sampled from a woman aged 45-65 years who had recovered from COVID-19. CDR3 amino acids: CASSVSWRRVETQYF. CDR3 DNA sequence: TGTGCCAGCAGCGTATCCTGGCGACGGGTGGAGACCCAGTACTTC. The full variable domain, rest sourced from reference TRBV9 and TRBJ2-5, is DSGVTQTPKHLITATGQRVTLRCSPRSGDLSVYWYQQSLDQGLQFLIQYYNGEERAKGNILERFSAQQFPDLHSELNLSSLELGDSALYFCASSVSWRRVETQYFGPGTRLLVL.